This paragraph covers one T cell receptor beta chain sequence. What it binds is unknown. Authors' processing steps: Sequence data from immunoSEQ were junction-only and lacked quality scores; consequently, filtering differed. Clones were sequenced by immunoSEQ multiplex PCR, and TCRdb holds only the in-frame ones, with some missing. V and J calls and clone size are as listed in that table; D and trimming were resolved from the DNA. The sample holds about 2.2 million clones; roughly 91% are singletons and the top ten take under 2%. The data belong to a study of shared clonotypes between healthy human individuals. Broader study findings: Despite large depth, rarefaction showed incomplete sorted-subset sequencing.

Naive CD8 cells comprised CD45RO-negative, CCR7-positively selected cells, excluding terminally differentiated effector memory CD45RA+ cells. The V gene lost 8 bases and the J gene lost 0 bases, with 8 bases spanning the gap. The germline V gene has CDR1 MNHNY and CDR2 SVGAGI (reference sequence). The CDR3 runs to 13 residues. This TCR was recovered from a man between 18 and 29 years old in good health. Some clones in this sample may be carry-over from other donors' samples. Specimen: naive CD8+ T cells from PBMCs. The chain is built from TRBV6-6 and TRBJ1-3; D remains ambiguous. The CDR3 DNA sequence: TGTGCCAGCTCAAATCGCTCTGGAAACACCATATATTTT. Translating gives CASSNRSGNTIYF.